This entry concerns a single T cell receptor (beta chain). Produced via immunoSEQ multiplex PCR; TCRdb's table is partial and in-frame only. Here the sample spans some 76,000 clones, roughly 90% being singletons. This sample is part of a study of blood T cell repertoires in COVID-19. For the study at large: Acute and convalescent COVID-19 samples came from the United States, Italy and Spain. Sources were T cells, B-cell-depleted T cells, or PBMCs; the material itself was cDNA or gDNA.

The sequenced sample consisted of peripheral blood. The source of this sequence is a man older than 75 in a cohort sampled during active COVID-19.

CDR3 sequence reads: CSVEDRGTRWYEQYV. CDR3 nucleotides: TGCAGCGTTGAAGATCGAGGGACACGGTGGTACGAGCAGTACGTC. The chain links TRBV29-1 to TRBJ2-7; TRBD1 might be the D (6 bases). V lost 0 bases and J 4 bases, leaving 16 bases between the germline ends. The CDR3 spans 15 residues. Germline-derived CDR1 and CDR2 are SQVTM and ANQGSEA.